The 15 T cell receptor beta chains given below trace back to one sample, sequenced in a study of cytomegalovirus exposure and HLA in healthy donors (dated by TCRdb to 2016 to 2017). The library was produced with the immunoSEQ multiplex PCR assay. For the multiplex PCR, a mixture combining 60 forward primers for TCR Vbeta segments and 13 reverse primers for TCR Jbeta segments was used. Held by TCRdb, this immuneACCESS table contains in-frame sequences only and omits some clones. Under half of the omission traces to an unresolved V gene where checked; the cause of the rest is unknown. The sample data list under 150,000 clones, and about 70% of these were observed just once. The top ten clonotypes cover around 3.7% of the sample. The material sequenced was PBMCs. The origin of the receptors is a man younger than 35 in good health and CMV-seronegative.

The chain has TRBV10-1 and TRBJ2-1; TRBD2 agrees at 7 bases. Germline V CDR1 and CDR2: WNHNN, SYGVQD (reference sequence). V was pared by 6 bases and J by 6 bases, with 8 bases of the junction left unmatched. The CDR3 extends over 14 amino acids. The CDR3 region is CASSFSGTTNEQFF. The DNA for the CDR3 is TGCGCCAGCAGCTTTAGTGGGACTACCAATGAGCAGTTCTTC.

This clone was observed once. The chain joins TRBV10-3 to TRBJ2-7; the match to TRBD2 covers 7 bases. Trimming took 4 bases from V and 6 from J; bases not matched to a gene: 6. This CDR3 region has 13 residues. The germline V gene encodes CDR1 ENHRY and CDR2 SYGVKD. The chain's CDR3 is CAISGGGTGEQYF. The CDR3 nucleotides read TGTGCCATCAGTGGGGGGGGGACCGGCGAGCAGTACTTC.

The gene calls are TRBV7-9 and TRBJ2-2; 11 nucleotides line up with TRBD1. The V and J ends lost 4 bases and 9 bases, in that order; junction bases with no gene match: 4. Germline CDR1 is SEHNR and CDR2 is FQNEAQ (reference sequence). This CDR3 region has 14 residues. The CDR3 bases are TGTGCCAGCAGCTCCGGACAGGGGGCTTGGGAGCTGTTTTTT. This gives the protein CASSSGQGAWELFF.

The chain links TRBV12-2 to TRBJ1-5. TRBV12-2 is termed a pseudogene. The CDR3 loop spans 16 amino acids. Written as DNA, the CDR3 is TGTGCAAGTCGCTTGGAGGCCGCTGTTCAGTATCAGCCCCAGCATTTT. Its protein product is CASRLEAAVQYQPQHF.

The chain recombines TRBV7-9 with TRBJ1-5; the match to TRBD1 covers 9 bases. CDR3 length equals 16 residues. The V and J ends lost 3 bases and 2 bases, in that order; junction bases with no gene match: 5. CDR1 and CDR2 (germline): SEHNR, FQNEAQ (reference sequence). The chain's CDR3 is CASSLAGDRGNQPQHF. In DNA, the CDR3 is TGTGCCAGCAGCTTGGCCGGGGACAGGGGCAATCAGCCCCAGCATTTT. The variable domain in full, completed from reference TRBV7-9 and TRBJ1-5, reads DTGVSQNPRHKITKRGQNVTFRCDPISEHNRLYWYRQTLGQGPEFLTYFQNEAQLEKSRLLSDRFSAERPKGSFSTLEIQRTEQGDSAMYLCASSLAGDRGNQPQHFGDGTRLSIL.

The rearrangement uses TRBV6-5 and TRBJ2-7; 9 bases are a match to TRBD2. Trimming removed 10 bases from V and 5 bases from J; junction bases left unmatched: 9. Germline V gene lookup returns CDR1 MNHEY and CDR2 SVGAGI. The length of the CDR3 is 13 residues. The CDR3 coding sequence is TGTGCCACCTTAGCGGGAGCCACCGACGAGCAGTACTTC. Protein sequence: CATLAGATDEQYF.

The chain is built from TRBV7-2 and TRBJ2-2; D possibly corresponds to TRBD2 (7 bases). Trimming cost V 5 bases and J 2 bases, with 21 bases left between them. The germline V gene encodes CDR1 SGHTA and CDR2 FQGNSA. The CDR3 totals 18 residues. CDR3 loop: CASSPLRGDIRNTGELFF. DNA of the CDR3: TGTGCCAGCAGCCCCCTCCGGGGGGACATCCGAAACACCGGGGAGCTGTTTTTT.

This clone was observed a handful of times. The genes are TRBV28 and TRBJ1-4; tentatively, D is TRBD1 (5 bases). Looked up from germline, CDR1 is MDHEN and CDR2 is SYDVKM. Trimming left V 6 bases short and J 5 bases short, with 13 bases between. The CDR3 totals 14 residues. CDR3 protein: CASRRDRANEKLFF. As DNA, the CDR3 is TGTGCCAGCAGGCGGGACCGTGCGAATGAAAAACTGTTTTTT.

This clone was recorded a few times. The J gene is TRBJ2-3, the V gene TRBV10-3; tentatively, D is TRBD1 (6 bases). The V end lost 4 bases, the J end lost 4 bases, and 15 bases lay between the germline ends. The CDR3 is 15 amino acids. The V gene's germline CDR1 is ENHRY and CDR2 SYGVKD. The CDR3 spells CAISAARAGADTQYF. The CDR3 coding sequence is TGTGCCATCAGTGCGGCACGGGCAGGGGCAGATACGCAGTATTTT.

This rearrangement joins TRBV12-5 to TRBJ2-5; 8 nucleotides align to TRBD2. This CDR3 has 15 residues. Germline V gives CDR1 LGHNT, CDR2 FRNRAP. J was trimmed by 4 bases and V by 1 base; bases with no gene match: 5. The CDR3 DNA reads as TGTGCTAGTGGTTTGGCCGGGACTAGAGGAGAGACCCAGTACTTC. Translation gives CASGLAGTRGETQYF. Using reference TRBV12-5 and TRBJ2-5 for the parts outside the CDR3, the full variable domain is DARVTQTPRHKVTEMGQEVTMRCQPILGHNTVFWYRQTMMQGLELLAYFRNRAPLDDSGMPKDRFSAEMPDATLATLKIQPSEPRDSAVYFCASGLAGTRGETQYFGPGTRLLVL.

This clone has more than one count but fewer than ten. The J gene is TRBJ2-5, the V gene TRBV10-3, with 14 bases matching TRBD2. The CDR3 has 18 amino acids. CDR1 is ENHRY and CDR2 is SYGVKD in the germline V gene. The J segment lost 2 bases and the V segment lost 5 bases, leaving 10 bases of the junction unmatched. CDR3 DNA: TGTGCCATCAGTCGAATGAGACTAGCGGGGGGGCGTCAAGAGACCCAGTACTTC. It yields the protein CAISRMRLAGGRQETQYF.

The V call is TRBV4-1, the J call TRBJ1-1; 9 positions match TRBD1. V lost 2 bases and J lost 4; bases outside the gene matches: 11. The germline CDR1 and CDR2 sequences are MGHRA and YSYEKL. This CDR3 has 17 residues. The CDR3 DNA reads as TGCGCCAGCAGCCAACCTCGTCCCGGGACAGGGCCCACTGAAGCTTTCTTT. It is translated as CASSQPRPGTGPTEAFF.

This clone was detected a few times. The chain couples TRBV2 to TRBJ1-3; possible D gene TRBD1, 5 bases. Deletions cut 4 bases from V and 0 bases from J, with 10 bases between. CDR1 is SNHLY and CDR2 is FYNNEI in the germline V gene. CDR3 size: 15 residues. For the CDR3, the DNA is TGTGCCAGCAGTGTGGGGCTTTCCTCTGGAAACACCATATATTTT. Amino acid sequence: CASSVGLSSGNTIYF. Drawing the rest from reference TRBV2 and TRBJ1-3, the complete variable domain is EPEVTQTPSHQVTQMGQEVILRCVPISNHLYFYWYRQILGQKVEFLVSFYNNEISEKSEIFDDQFSVERPDGSNFTLKIRSTKLEDSAMYFCASSVGLSSGNTIYFGEGSWLTVV.

The CDR3 region has the DNA TGTGCCTGTCTGACAGACAGGGACGTCTACGAGCAGTACTTC. It yields the protein CACLTDRDVYEQYF. The V call is TRBV30, the J call TRBJ2-7; 7 bases are a match to TRBD1. V was clipped by 6 bases and J by 3 bases; unmatched bases: 11. Germline values: CDR1 GTSNPN, CDR2 SVGIG (reference sequence). The CDR3 has 14 residues.

The V and J genes are TRBV25-1 and TRBJ2-5, with D possibly matching TRBD1 (6 bases). Germline V gene data show CDR1 as MGHDK and CDR2 as SYGVNS. V lost 1 base and J 5 bases, leaving 11 bases between the germline ends. This CDR3 contains 14 residues. This chain's CDR3 is CASSESNRVETQYF. The CDR3 bases are TGTGCCAGCAGTGAATCGAACAGGGTCGAGACCCAGTACTTC.